These 21 T cell receptor beta chains came from one sample sequenced in a study of yellow fever vaccine responses in identical twins. Via MiXCR, TCRdb re-called the RT-PCR reads, giving one row per CDR3 protein. Of some 2,600 distinct CDR3 sequences listed, 75% to 90% are singletons. The input for sequencing was T cells from blood (PBMCs), unsorted or a sorted subset (not recorded which), taken before or after yellow fever vaccination (not recorded which). The receptor source for this set is a female donor who received the yellow fever vaccine.

The rearrangement uses TRBV21-1 and TRBJ1-4. TRBV21-1 is labeled a pseudogene. This CDR3 has 13 amino acids. CDR3 coding DNA: TGTGCCAGCATGCTCATCCCTAATGAAAAACTGTTTTTT. It encodes CASMLIPNEKLFF.

This sequence joins TRBV11-3 and TRBJ2-3, with TRBD1 matching over 8 bases. With V trimmed by 4 bases and J by 1 base, 4 bases remained unmatched. Germline values: CDR1 SGHNT, CDR2 YENEEA. The CDR3 contains 15 residues. The CDR3 loop reads CASSSTGVGTDTQYF. As DNA, the CDR3 is TGTGCCAGCAGCTCGACAGGGGTGGGCACAGATACGCAGTATTTT.

V usage is TRBV7-6 and J usage is TRBJ1-4; tentatively, D is TRBD1 (6 bases). Germline V gene lookup returns CDR1 SGHVS and CDR2 FNYEAQ. The CDR3 covers 16 residues. The ends were cut back, 1 base at V and 0 bases at J, with 9 bases in the middle. The CDR3 bases are TGTGCCAGCAGCTTAGTGGACAGAGCAACTAATGAAAAACTGTTTTTT. This sequence encodes CASSLVDRATNEKLFF.

The chain uses TRBV5-1 and TRBJ2-5, with a possible D match to TRBD1 (5 bases). The V end was cut by 1 base, the J end by 4 bases, with 8 bases between. The CDR3 runs 13 residues. From germline, CDR1 is SGHRS and CDR2 YFSETQ. The CDR3 nucleotides are TGCGCCAGCAGCTTGCGCAGGGTAGAGACCCAGTACTTC. As protein: CASSLRRVETQYF.

The CDR3 spells CASSPQGNGYTF. The CDR3, as DNA: TGTGCCAGCTCACCACAGGGTAATGGCTACACCTTC. The chain employs TRBV18 and TRBJ1-2; D call uncertain. Trimming cost V 1 base and J 6 bases, with 6 bases left between them. This CDR3 contains 12 residues. The germline gives CDR1 KGHSH, CDR2 LQKENI.

The chain joins TRBV5-5 to TRBJ2-5; TRBD1 is a possible D gene (5 bases). The CDR3 has 14 residues. Trimming took off 2 bases at V and 2 bases at J, with 10 bases between the two ends. Germline values: CDR1 SGHKS, CDR2 YYEKEE (reference sequence). CDR3 amino acids: CASSFRGPQETQYF. The CDR3, as DNA: TGTGCCAGCAGCTTTAGGGGCCCTCAAGAGACCCAGTACTTC.

V usage is TRBV12-3 or TRBV12-4 and J usage is TRBJ1-5; 7 bases map to TRBD1. The CDR3 totals 14 residues. After removal of 3 bases from V and 7 bases from J, the junction contained 6 bases not matched to a gene. The CDR3 spells CASSLTGKIQPQHF. In DNA, the CDR3 is TGTGCCAGCAGTTTGACAGGGAAAATACAGCCCCAGCATTTT.

V is TRBV11-1 and J is TRBJ2-1; 9 positions match TRBD2. The ends lost 1 base at V and 6 bases at J; junction bases unmatched: 4. The germline CDR1 and CDR2 sequences are SGHAT and FQDESV (reference sequence). CDR3 length: 15 amino acids. The DNA for the CDR3 is TGTGCCAGCAGCTTAGTGGCTAGCGGGGCCAATGAGCAGTTCTTC. Residues: CASSLVASGANEQFF.

This sequence joins TRBV10-3 and TRBJ1-2; D is ambiguous. V gave up 10 bases and J gave up 7 bases, with 16 bases separating them. Germline V lookup: CDR1 ENHRY, CDR2 SYGVKD. The CDR3 loop spans 12 amino acids. The CDR3 loop is CATIAAGFGYTF. The CDR3 nucleotides are TGTGCCACCATAGCAGCAGGCTTTGGCTACACCTTC.

The chain uses TRBV7-2 and TRBJ1-6; no reliable D call. V gave up 5 bases and J gave up 9 bases, with 20 bases separating them. The CDR3 consists of 16 residues. CDR1 and CDR2 (germline): SGHTA, FQGNSA. The CDR3 protein is CASSRTRPIRISPLHF. Written as DNA, the CDR3 is TGTGCCAGCAGCCGAACACGACCCATACGTATTTCACCCCTCCACTTT. The whole variable domain, remainder taken from reference TRBV7-2 and TRBJ1-6, is GAGVSQSPSNKVTEKGKDVELRCDPISGHTALYWYRQSLGQGLEFLIYFQGNSAPDKSGLPSDRFSAERTGGSVSTLTIQRTQQEDSAVYLCASSRTRPIRISPLHFGNGTRLTVT.

The chain recombines TRBV11-2 with TRBJ2-1; 13 bases match TRBD2. The CDR3 has 15 amino acids. V shed 2 bases and J 7 bases; nucleotides not matched to a gene: 2. CDR1 SGHAT and CDR2 FQNNGV come from the germline V gene. The CDR3, as DNA: TGTGCCAGCAGCTTATGGACTAGCGGGAGAAATGAGCAGTTCTTC. Translation gives CASSLWTSGRNEQFF.

The rearrangement uses TRBV5-4 and TRBJ2-7; weak D call: TRBD2 (6 bases). The V end lost 4 bases, the J end lost 1 base, and 18 bases lay between the germline ends. CDR1 is SGHNT, CDR2 YYREEE, per germline (reference sequence). The CDR3 consists of 16 residues. CDR3 in DNA: TGTGCCAGCAGCCGATTCTCCGGGAGTAAATCCTACGAGCAGTACTTC. As protein: CASSRFSGSKSYEQYF.

This chain connects TRBV15 to TRBJ2-7; 11 bases map to TRBD2. The V gene's germline CDR1 is LNHNV and CDR2 YYDKDF (reference sequence). This CDR3 comprises 17 residues. V trimming: 4 bases; J trimming: 6 bases; junction bases outside the gene matches: 14. The CDR3 is CATSTTRPSGRPLEQYF. CDR3 coding DNA: TGTGCCACCAGCACCACCAGGCCTAGCGGGAGGCCCCTCGAGCAGTACTTC.

This clonotype was observed a single time. The chain carries TRBV11-3 and TRBJ2-3, with 7 nucleotides matching TRBD1. There are 14 residues in the CDR3. Trimming took 5 bases from V and 6 from J; bases not matched to a gene: 8. The V gene's germline CDR1 is SGHNT and CDR2 YENEEA. CDR3 nucleotide sequence: TGTGCCAGCAGCAGCCGGACAGGCTCCGATACGCAGTATTTT. It yields the protein CASSSRTGSDTQYF. The full variable domain, with the rest looked up from reference TRBV11-3 and TRBJ2-3, is EAGVVQSPRYKIIEKKQPVAFWCNPISGHNTLYWYLQNLGQGPELLIRYENEEAVDDSQLPKDRFSAERLKGVDSTLKIQPAELGDSAVYLCASSSRTGSDTQYFGPGTRLTVL.

The chain employs TRBV7-3 and TRBJ2-5, with 10 bases identical to TRBD2. J lost 2 bases, V lost 1 base, and 7 bases had no gene match. The CDR3 length is 17 residues. From germline, CDR1 is SGHTA and CDR2 FQGTGA. As DNA, the CDR3 is TGTGCCAGCAGCTTAAGTATGCTAGCGGGGGCACAAGAGACCCAGTACTTC. Translating it yields CASSLSMLAGAQETQYF.

The chain links TRBV30 to TRBJ1-5; D is perhaps TRBD1 (6 bases). The CDR3 spans 14 residues. Trimming took off 4 bases at V and 4 bases at J, with 14 bases between the two ends. The V gene's germline CDR1 is GTSNPN and CDR2 SVGIG (reference sequence). The chain's CDR3 is CAWTVTGVNQPQHF. The CDR3 DNA follows: TGTGCCTGGACCGTGACAGGCGTAAATCAGCCCCAGCATTTT.

The V and J genes are TRBV20-1 and TRBJ2-3, with a tentative D call TRBD2 (5 bases). V lost 5 bases and J lost 0, with 15 bases in between. CDR3 length equals 15 residues. CDR1 is DFQATT, CDR2 SNEGSKA, per germline (reference sequence). CDR3 sequence reads: CSAYPGGTSTDTQYF. The CDR3 coding sequence is TGCAGTGCTTACCCAGGAGGAACTAGCACAGATACGCAGTATTTT.

The CDR3 protein is CASSYTSGSKRGQYF. As DNA, the CDR3 is TGTGCCAGCAGTTATACTAGCGGGAGTAAACGGGGGCAGTACTTC. The rearrangement links TRBV6-2 or TRBV6-3 to TRBJ2-7, with 11 bases lining up with TRBD2. The V and J ends lost 3 bases and 9 bases, in that order; junction bases with no gene match: 10. CDR1 and CDR2 from the germline V gene are MNHEY and SVGEGT. This CDR3 spans 15 amino acids.

The chain joins TRBV12-3 or TRBV12-4 to TRBJ2-7; no reliable D call. The V end lost 3 bases, the J end lost 3 bases, and 18 bases lay between the germline ends. The CDR3 length is 16 residues. The CDR3 loop reads CASSLGLNASYYEQYF. CDR3 coding DNA: TGTGCCAGCAGTTTGGGTCTCAACGCCTCCTACTACGAGCAGTACTTC.

The genes are TRBV24-1 and TRBJ2-1, with a possible D match to TRBD2 (6 bases). The germline V gene has CDR1 KGHDR and CDR2 SFDVKD. V lost 7 bases, J lost 7 bases, and 7 bases lay in between. The CDR3 has 11 amino acids. CDR3 loop: CATSRGNEQFF. In DNA form, the CDR3 reads TGTGCCACCAGCCGGGGGAATGAGCAGTTCTTC.

Worth noting for this clonotype: A junction boundary mismatches the germline segment, possibly from a read error. The chain recombines TRBV4-1 with TRBJ1-5, with unresolved D. Germline V CDR1 and CDR2: MGHRA, YSYEKL. This CDR3 spans 13 amino acids. CDR3 protein: CASGQALYQPQHF. CDR3 sequence (DNA): TGCGCCAGCGGCCAAGCACTTTATCAGCCCCAGCATTTT.